This T cell receptor (beta chain) was observed in a study of T cell repertoires in cytomegalovirus infection. Findings of the study overall: The cumulative frequency of public TCR beta families distinguished individuals who carried CMV together with the relevant HLA. CMV-specific HLA-C-restricted TCR beta clonotypes dominated the ex vivo response.

This clonotype has a handful of counts. Its specificity is not known. This CDR3 is 15 amino acids long. J was trimmed by 6 bases and V by 5 bases; bases with no gene match: 8. The germline CDR1 and CDR2 sequences are MNHEY and SMNVEV (reference sequence). Each CDR3 protein gets one entry after TCRdb re-called the reads with MiXCR. The sample holds about 130,000 distinct CDR3 sequences, around 25% seen once. The receptor's source is a human donor in good health (CMV status not recorded). Some clones in this sample may be carry-over from other donors' samples. Material for sequencing was PBMCs, sequenced either directly or after in vitro stimulation (not recorded which). V is TRBV27 and J is TRBJ2-3; 10 bases line up with TRBD1. The CDR3 loop reads CASSPFGTGVDTQYF. CDR3 nucleotides: TGTGCCAGCAGTCCATTTGGGACAGGGGTGGATACGCAGTATTTT.